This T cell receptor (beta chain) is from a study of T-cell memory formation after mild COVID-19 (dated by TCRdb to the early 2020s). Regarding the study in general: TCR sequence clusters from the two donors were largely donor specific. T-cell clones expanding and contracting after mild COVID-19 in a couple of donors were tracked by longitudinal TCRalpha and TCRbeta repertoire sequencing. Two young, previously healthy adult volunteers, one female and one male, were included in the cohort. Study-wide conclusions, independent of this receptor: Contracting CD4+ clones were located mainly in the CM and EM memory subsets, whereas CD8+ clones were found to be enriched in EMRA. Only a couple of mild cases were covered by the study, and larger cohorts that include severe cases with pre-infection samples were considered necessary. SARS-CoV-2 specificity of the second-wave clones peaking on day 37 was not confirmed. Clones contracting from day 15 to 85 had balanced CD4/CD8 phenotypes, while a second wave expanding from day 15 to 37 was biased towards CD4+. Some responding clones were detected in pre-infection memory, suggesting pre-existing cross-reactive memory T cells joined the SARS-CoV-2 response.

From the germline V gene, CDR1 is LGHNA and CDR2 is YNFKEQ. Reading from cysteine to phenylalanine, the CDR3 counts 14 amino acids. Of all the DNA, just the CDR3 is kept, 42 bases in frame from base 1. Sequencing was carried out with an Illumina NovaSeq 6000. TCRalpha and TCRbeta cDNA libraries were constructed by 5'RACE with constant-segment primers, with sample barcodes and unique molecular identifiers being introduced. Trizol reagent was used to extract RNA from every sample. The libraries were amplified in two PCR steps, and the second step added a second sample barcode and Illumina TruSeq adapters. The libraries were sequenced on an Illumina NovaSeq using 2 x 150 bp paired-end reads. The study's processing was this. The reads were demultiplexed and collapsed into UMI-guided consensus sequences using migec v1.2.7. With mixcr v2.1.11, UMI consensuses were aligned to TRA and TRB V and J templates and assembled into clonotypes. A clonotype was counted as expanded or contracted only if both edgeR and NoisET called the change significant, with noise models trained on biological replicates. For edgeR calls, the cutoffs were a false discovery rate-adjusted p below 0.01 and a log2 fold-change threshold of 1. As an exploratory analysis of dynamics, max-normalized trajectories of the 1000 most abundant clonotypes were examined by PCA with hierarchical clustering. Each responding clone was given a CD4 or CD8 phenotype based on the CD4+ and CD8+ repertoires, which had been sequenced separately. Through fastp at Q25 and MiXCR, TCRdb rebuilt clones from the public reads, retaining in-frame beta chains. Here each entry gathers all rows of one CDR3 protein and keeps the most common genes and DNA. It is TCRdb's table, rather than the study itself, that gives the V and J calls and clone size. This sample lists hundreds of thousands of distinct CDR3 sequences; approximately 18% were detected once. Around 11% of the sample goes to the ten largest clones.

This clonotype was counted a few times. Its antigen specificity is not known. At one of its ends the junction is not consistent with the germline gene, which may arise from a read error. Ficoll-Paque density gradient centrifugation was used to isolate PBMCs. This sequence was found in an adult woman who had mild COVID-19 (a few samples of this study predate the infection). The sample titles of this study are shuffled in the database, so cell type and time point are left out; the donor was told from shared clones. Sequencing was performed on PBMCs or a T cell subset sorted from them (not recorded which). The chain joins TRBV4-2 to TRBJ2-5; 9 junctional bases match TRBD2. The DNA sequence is TGTGCCAGCAGCCAAGATCTAGCGGGGCCAGTGACCCTCTTC. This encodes CASSQDLAGPVTLF.